These 4 T cell receptor beta chains were sequenced from one sample in a study of blood T cell repertoires in COVID-19 (dated by TCRdb to the early 2020s). Library creation used the immunoSEQ multiplex PCR assay. The table comes from immuneACCESS by way of TCRdb, which keeps in-frame sequences with V and J called. Part of the clones is missing from these tables; in studies checked, under half for an unresolved V gene and the rest for unknown reasons. The sample profile shows about 400,000 clones; more than 85% of them were found once. 4.3% of the sample belongs to the ten largest clones. Sequencing was carried out using peripheral blood. The receptor source for this set is a woman aged 25 to 39 with acute or convalescent COVID-19.

This chain connects TRBV6-5 to TRBJ1-2, with D possibly being TRBD1 (5 bases). The CDR3 has 14 amino acids. CDR1 is MNHEY, CDR2 SVGAGI, per germline. The ends were cut back, 6 bases at V and 8 bases at J, with 19 bases in the middle. CDR3 region: CASSKGTLVRGYTF. The CDR3 bases are TGTGCCAGCAGCAAAGGGACTCTAGTTCGGGGCTACACCTTC.

The genes are TRBV6-2 or TRBV6-3 and TRBJ2-5; a weak D match, TRBD2 (5 bases). Per the germline V gene, CDR1 is MNHEY and CDR2 is SVGEGT. Trimming shortened V by 4 bases and J by 3 bases, and 12 bases separated the two germline ends. The CDR3 length is 14 residues. CDR3 nucleotide sequence: TGTGCCAGCAGTTCCTGGACTGGAAAAGAGACCCAGTACTTC. Its translation is CASSSWTGKETQYF.

This sequence joins TRBV2 and TRBJ2-7; 9 nucleotides match TRBD1. Trimming cost V 10 bases and J 6 bases; bases outside gene matches: 10. Germline values: CDR1 SNHLY, CDR2 FYNNEI. This CDR3 is built from 13 residues. In DNA form, the CDR3 reads TGTGCCATCTCGGGACAGGGTAAGGGCGAGCAGTACTTC. It translates to CAISGQGKGEQYF.

This clone is a singleton in its sample. The J gene is TRBJ2-7, the V gene TRBV11-2, with 9 bases fitting TRBD2. Per the germline V gene, CDR1 is SGHAT and CDR2 is FQNNGV. The CDR3 is made up of 15 amino acids. J lost 6 bases, V lost 1 base, and 7 bases had no gene match. CDR3 DNA: TGTGCCAGCAGCTTAGTTTTGCGGGGGGGCCGCGAGCAGTACTTC. Translation gives CASSLVLRGGREQYF.